A few counts support the clone carrying this T cell receptor (beta chain). What it recognizes is unknown. Trimming at V came to 2 bases and at J to 8 bases, leaving 12 bases not matched to a gene. Germline V gene data show CDR1 as MNHNY and CDR2 as SVGAGI (reference sequence). This CDR3 is built from 16 residues. The data belong to a study of cytomegalovirus exposure and HLA in healthy donors. Study-level results: Analysis was carried out at a later point, and it linked a missense DCLRE1C variant to TCR beta V- and J-gene trimming.

In the PCR, 60 Vbeta and 13 Jbeta primers were used. Some clones are missing from TCRdb's copy, which holds only in-frame ones; the method was immunoSEQ multiplex PCR. The table shows fewer than 250,000 clones, with more than 85% occurring only once. The source of this sequence is a woman younger than 35 in good health and CMV-seronegative. This chain uses TRBV6-6 with TRBJ1-2, with 9 positions matching TRBD1. The sample taken for sequencing was PBMCs. CDR3 region: CASSYTRYRGREGYTF. Written as DNA, the CDR3 is TGTGCCAGCAGTTACACGAGATACAGGGGGCGTGAGGGCTACACCTTC.